What follows are 25 T cell receptor beta chains derived from one specimen sequenced in a study of response to subunit inactivated influenza vaccine. A single record per CDR3 protein comes from TCRdb applying MiXCR to the RT-PCR reads. The repertoire consists of about 780,000 distinct CDR3 sequences, with around a sixth occurring once and the leading ten covering approximately 11%. The sample here was PBMCs from blood, taken around 5 days after vaccination. The source is a man in his fifties who received an inactivated influenza vaccine.

This clonotype appeared a few times. V is TRBV20-1 and J is TRBJ2-1; 7 nucleotides match TRBD2. Trimming removed 5 bases from V and 4 bases from J; junction bases left unmatched: 8. The CDR3 extends over 14 amino acids. Germline values: CDR1 DFQATT, CDR2 SNEGSKA (reference sequence). The CDR3 protein is CSAVTGGTYNEQFF. For the CDR3, the DNA is TGCAGTGCTGTAACGGGGGGAACATACAATGAGCAGTTCTTC.

This chain joins TRBV12-3 or TRBV12-4 and TRBJ2-2; no clear D. This CDR3 is 15 amino acids long. V dropped 1 base and J dropped 1 base, with 7 bases sitting between them. The CDR3 sequence is CASSLDSLNTGELFF. The CDR3 DNA sequence: TGTGCCAGCAGTTTAGACAGTCTGAACACCGGGGAGCTGTTTTTT.

The rearrangement links TRBV7-2 to TRBJ1-2, with D maybe TRBD1 (6 bases). Germline V gene data show CDR1 as SGHTA and CDR2 as FQGNSA. The ends were cut back, 7 bases at V and 7 bases at J, with 16 bases in the middle. This CDR3 comprises 13 residues. CDR3 sequence reads: CASNLVTGFGYTF. CDR3 in DNA: TGTGCCAGCAACCTAGTAACAGGGTTTGGCTACACCTTC.

V and J are TRBV18 and TRBJ2-5; D remains unclear. There are 15 residues in the CDR3. V lost 0 bases, J lost 2 bases, and 10 bases lay in between. CDR1 KGHSH and CDR2 LQKENI come from the germline V gene. In DNA form, the CDR3 reads TGTGCCAGCTCACCACCGCACGGGTTACAAGAGACCCAGTACTTC. As protein: CASSPPHGLQETQYF.

The chain carries TRBV27 and TRBJ2-7; 8 positions agree with TRBD1. This CDR3 region has 16 residues. The germline gives CDR1 MNHEY, CDR2 SMNVEV (reference sequence). V trimming: 3 bases; J trimming: 2 bases; junction bases outside the gene matches: 9. The CDR3 loop is CASSFSTGAITYEQYF. As DNA, the CDR3 is TGTGCCAGCAGTTTCTCGACAGGGGCAATCACCTACGAGCAGTACTTC.

Ten or more counts support this clonotype. One end of the junction fails to match germline, which may point to a read error. This chain connects TRBV29-1 to TRBJ2-5; TRBD1 might be the D (5 bases). The CDR3 spans 12 residues. Germline CDR1 is SQVTM and CDR2 is ANQGSEA. DNA for the CDR3: TGCAGCACAATGACAGACCAGGAGACCCAGTACTTC. Amino acid sequence: CSTMTDQETQYF.

At least ten counts were recorded for this clonotype. The V gene is TRBV29-1, the J gene TRBJ2-3, with no clear D. The germline gives CDR1 SQVTM, CDR2 ANQGSEA. This CDR3 comprises 13 residues. V dropped 1 base and J dropped 0 bases, with 5 bases sitting between them. CDR3 sequence reads: CSVEAQSTDTQYF. CDR3 coding DNA: TGCAGCGTTGAAGCCCAGAGCACAGATACGCAGTATTTT.

This clonotype was seen a handful of times. This sequence joins TRBV6-2 or TRBV6-3 and TRBJ2-7, with TRBD1 matching 7 bases. The CDR3 consists of 17 residues. V gave up 7 bases and J gave up 0 bases; unmatched junction bases: 15. The germline V gene has CDR1 MNHEY and CDR2 SVGEGT. DNA for the CDR3: TGTGCCAGCAAAGCAAAGTGGACAGGCCGACCCTCCTACGAGCAGTACTTC. It translates to CASKAKWTGRPSYEQYF.

This clonotype has only a few counts. J is TRBJ1-1 and V is TRBV29-1; D possibly corresponds to TRBD1 (5 bases). The length of the CDR3 is 16 residues. The V gene's germline CDR1 is SQVTM and CDR2 ANQGSEA. V was shortened by 3 bases and J by 11 bases, with 28 bases between the two germline ends. The CDR3 DNA is TGCAGCGTTGAGGACCTTTTGGGACGGACGGCCACGCAGGCTTTCTTT. As protein: CSVEDLLGRTATQAFF.

This clonotype was detected only a few times. The J gene is TRBJ1-2, the V gene TRBV29-1; 8 nucleotides agree with TRBD1. CDR1 SQVTM and CDR2 ANQGSEA come from the germline V gene. Trimming took 7 bases from V and 8 from J; bases not matched to a gene: 6. The CDR3 consists of 11 residues. CDR3 in amino acids: CSAWTGWGYTF. The CDR3 DNA is TGCAGCGCGTGGACAGGGTGGGGCTACACCTTC. The variable domain in full, with the rest retrieved from reference TRBV29-1 and TRBJ1-2, is SAVISQKPSRDICQRGTSLTIQCQVDSQVTMMFWYRQQPGQSLTLIATANQGSEATYESGFVIDKFPISRPNLTFSTLTVSNMSPEDSSIYLCSAWTGWGYTFGSGTRLTVV.

This clonotype came up a few times. This rearrangement joins TRBV27 to TRBJ2-7; a weak D match, TRBD1 (5 bases). Germline V gives CDR1 MNHEY, CDR2 SMNVEV (reference sequence). This CDR3 has 16 residues. V was cut by 5 bases and J by 1 base, with 18 bases left in between. The CDR3 sequence: CASSILKPTASYEQYF. DNA for the CDR3: TGTGCCAGCAGTATCCTCAAACCGACAGCGTCCTACGAGCAGTACTTC.

The chain joins TRBV12-3 or TRBV12-4 to TRBJ2-7; 9 nucleotides align to TRBD2. Unmatched junction bases numbered 8, after V lost 8 bases and J lost 0 bases. This CDR3 is 15 amino acids long. Here the CDR3 DNA reads TGTGCCAGCGGCCCAGCGGGAGGCGGCTCCTACGAGCAGTACTTC. The encoded protein is CASGPAGGGSYEQYF.

This chain connects TRBV15 to TRBJ2-7; 9 bases fit TRBD2. The germline CDR1 and CDR2 sequences are LNHNV and YYDKDF (reference sequence). The CDR3 sequence is 15 residues long. J was trimmed by 3 bases and V by 1 base; bases with no gene match: 4. This chain's CDR3 is CATSRGPSGNYEQYF. The CDR3, as DNA: TGTGCCACCAGCAGAGGCCCTAGCGGGAACTACGAGCAGTACTTC.

There are a few counts of this clonotype. The CDR3 DNA follows: TGCAGCTCCATGACTAGCGGGACCGCAGATACGCAGTATTTT. Translating gives CSSMTSGTADTQYF. The chain is built from TRBV29-1 and TRBJ2-3; 11 bases are shared with TRBD2. Looked up from germline, CDR1 is SQVTM and CDR2 is ANQGSEA. With 8 bases clipped from V and 4 bases from J, the junction kept 8 bases outside the gene matches. The CDR3 extends over 14 amino acids.

This clonotype occurred many times. This chain links TRBV7-2 with TRBJ2-7, with D perhaps matching TRBD2 (5 bases). V shed 1 base and J shed 0 bases, with 13 bases lying between them. The CDR3 length is 16 residues. Germline CDR1 reads SGHTA; CDR2 reads FQGNSA. DNA for the CDR3: TGTGCCAGCAGCTTAGAGGCTAGCCTGAGCTCCTACGAGCAGTACTTC. It specifies CASSLEASLSSYEQYF.

This clonotype was observed at least ten times. The CDR3 coding sequence is TGCAGCGGCGGGACAGGGAACGGCTACACCTTC. The encoded protein is CSGGTGNGYTF. This sequence joins TRBV29-1 and TRBJ1-2; 9 bases are a match to TRBD1. There are 11 residues in the CDR3. The V and J ends lost 7 bases and 8 bases, in that order; junction bases with no gene match: 5. CDR1 and CDR2 (germline): SQVTM, ANQGSEA.

V usage is TRBV20-1 and J usage is TRBJ2-7; 12 bases fit TRBD2. J gave up 2 bases and V 6 bases, and 5 bases lay outside the gene matches. Germline values: CDR1 DFQATT, CDR2 SNEGSKA (reference sequence). The CDR3 is made up of 14 amino acids. The CDR3 region has the DNA TGCAGTGCCAGGACTAGCGGGACTACCTACGAGCAGTACTTC. This translates into CSARTSGTTYEQYF.

This clonotype was counted between two and nine times. The chain employs TRBV7-9 and TRBJ2-1; D is uncertain. CDR1 SEHNR and CDR2 FQNEAQ come from the germline V gene (reference sequence). The V gene lost 5 bases and the J gene lost 7 bases, with 12 bases spanning the gap. The CDR3 has 13 amino acids. The CDR3 sequence: CASSQRAANEQFF. In DNA form, the CDR3 reads TGTGCCAGCAGCCAACGGGCAGCTAATGAGCAGTTCTTC.

The chain recombines TRBV4-3 with TRBJ2-1; TRBD2 aligns across 9 bases. The CDR3 is 13 residues long. Unmatched junction bases numbered 3, after V lost 4 bases and J lost 8 bases. Germline V gene sequence: CDR1 LGHNA, CDR2 YSLEER. The CDR3 sequence: CASSRRGGDEQFF. In nucleotides, the CDR3 is TGCGCCAGCAGCCGCCGCGGGGGGGATGAGCAGTTCTTC.

This clonotype was seen more than once but under ten times. The chain employs TRBV27 and TRBJ2-3; 7 bases fit TRBD2. The germline gives CDR1 MNHEY, CDR2 SMNVEV (reference sequence). The V segment lost 6 bases and the J segment 9 bases; nucleotides outside the gene matches: 9. This CDR3 comprises 13 residues. The CDR3 loop reads CASRPTSVGTQYF. The CDR3 DNA sequence: TGTGCCAGCAGGCCCACTAGCGTAGGCACGCAGTATTTT.

The chain joins TRBV10-2 to TRBJ1-2; no clear D gene. This CDR3 has 15 residues. Trimming stripped 3 bases from V and 0 bases from J, with 11 bases between. The germline CDR1 and CDR2 sequences are WSHSY and SAAADI. As DNA, the CDR3 is TGCGCCAGCAGTGAATCCCACAGATCTAACTATGGCTACACCTTC. As protein: CASSESHRSNYGYTF.

The V and J genes are TRBV6-2 or TRBV6-3 and TRBJ1-5; D gene unclear. This CDR3 is 14 amino acids long. V was pared by 0 bases and J by 6 bases, with 9 bases between. The V gene's germline CDR1 is MNHEY and CDR2 SVGEGT. CDR3 loop: CASSYSPAGQPQHF. CDR3 sequence (DNA): TGTGCCAGCAGTTACTCCCCGGCAGGTCAGCCCCAGCATTTT.

The chain links TRBV6-2 or TRBV6-3 to TRBJ1-1, with 12 bases identical to TRBD1. This CDR3 spans 13 amino acids. Germline values: CDR1 MNHEY, CDR2 SVGEGT. Trimming cost V 0 bases and J 11 bases; bases outside gene matches: 1. The CDR3 loop reads CASSYSGQGAAFF. The CDR3 region has the DNA TGTGCCAGCAGTTACTCGGGACAGGGGGCTGCTTTCTTT.

The genes are TRBV5-1 and TRBJ2-7; TRBD1 matches 10 bases. This CDR3 spans 15 amino acids. CDR1 SGHRS and CDR2 YFSETQ come from the germline V gene. With V trimmed by 0 bases and J by 3 bases, 3 bases remained unmatched. The DNA of the CDR3 is TGCGCCAGCAGCTTGGGAGGGGACAGGGGCTACGAGCAGTACTTC. Translated: CASSLGGDRGYEQYF.

The chain recombines TRBV10-3 with TRBJ2-7, with 11 positions matching TRBD1. This CDR3 is 15 amino acids long. Trimming removed 7 bases from V and 3 bases from J; junction bases left unmatched: 8. The germline CDR1 and CDR2 sequences are ENHRY and SYGVKD. The CDR3 region is CAITAEGTGGYEQYF. The CDR3 region has the DNA TGTGCCATCACCGCGGAGGGGACAGGGGGCTACGAGCAGTACTTC.